This T cell receptor beta chain was identified in a study of blood T cell repertoires in COVID-19. The wider study: Acute and convalescent COVID-19 samples came from the United States, Italy and Spain. PBMCs, B-cell-depleted T cells, or T cells provided the cDNA or gDNA that made up the material.

The length of the CDR3 is 14 residues. The germline CDR1 and CDR2 sequences are GTSNPN and SVGIG (reference sequence). V was trimmed by 3 bases and J by 4 bases, leaving 15 bases between them. Authors' methods: Estimates of nucleated cell counts were drawn from the amplification of reference gene primers. The data were produced by immunoSEQ multiplex PCR, yet TCRdb's version contains in-frame clones alone and is incomplete. V and J calls and clone size are copied from that table; D and trimming were computed from the DNA. This table holds a few hundred thousand clones, approximately 90% found once. V and J are TRBV30 and TRBJ1-1; possible D gene TRBD1, 6 bases. The sequencing sample was made of peripheral blood. This clonotype was obtained from a woman aged 45-60 years with active or convalescent COVID-19. CDR3 coding DNA: TGTGCCTGGAGCATACCAGGGGTGGCCACTGAAGCTTTCTTT. Protein product: CAWSIPGVATEAFF.